These 7 T cell receptor beta chains share one sample of origin, sequenced in a study of blood T cell repertoires in COVID-19. Clones were sequenced by immunoSEQ multiplex PCR, and TCRdb holds only the in-frame ones, with some missing. The sample has 450,000 to 500,000 clones, 80% to 90% seen once. Input material: peripheral blood. These receptor sequences come from a human donor in a cohort sampled during active COVID-19.

V usage is TRBV15 and J usage is TRBJ2-3, with TRBD2 identical over 9 bases. V shed 5 bases and J 10 bases; nucleotides not matched to a gene: 10. From germline, CDR1 is LNHNV and CDR2 YYDKDF (reference sequence). CDR3 length equals 14 residues. Here the CDR3 DNA reads TGTGCCACCAGCGATCCTAGCGGGATTAGAGCGCAGTATTTT. As protein: CATSDPSGIRAQYF. Complete variable domain (other parts from reference TRBV15 and TRBJ2-3): DAMVIQNPRYQVTQFGKPVTLSCSQTLNHNVMYWYQQKSSQAPKLLFHYYDKDFNNEADTPDNFQSRRPNTSFCFLDIRSPGLGDTAMYLCATSDPSGIRAQYFGPGTRLTVL.

This clone came up a few times. J is TRBJ1-3 and V is TRBV11-1; 9 bases align to TRBD1. This CDR3 is 16 amino acids long. CDR1 is SGHAT and CDR2 is FQDESV in the germline V gene (reference sequence). V lost 2 bases and J lost 2; bases outside the gene matches: 4. CDR3 amino acids: CASSLSDRGPGNTIYF. CDR3 DNA: TGTGCCAGCAGCTTATCGGACAGGGGACCTGGAAACACCATATATTTT.

The chain has TRBV2 and TRBJ1-1; D is ambiguous. Trimming pared 1 base from V and 1 base from J, leaving 7 bases between. Germline V gene sequence: CDR1 SNHLY, CDR2 FYNNEI. This CDR3 spans 14 amino acids. The CDR3 protein is CASSEENGNTEAFF. In DNA, the CDR3 is TGTGCCAGCAGTGAAGAGAACGGGAACACTGAAGCTTTCTTT.

The chain couples TRBV19 to TRBJ2-1; 7 bases are shared with TRBD2. V dropped 5 bases and J dropped 9; count of bases not matched to a gene: 13. This CDR3 is built from 15 residues. Per the germline V gene, CDR1 is LNHDA and CDR2 is SQIVND (reference sequence). CDR3 DNA: TGTGCCAGTAGTCCCCTAGCGGTCTCAACCGGTGAGCAGTTCTTC. Translation gives CASSPLAVSTGEQFF.

The chain combines TRBV6-5 with TRBJ2-1; D perhaps matches TRBD2 (6 bases). The CDR3 has 15 residues. Germline V gives CDR1 MNHEY, CDR2 SVGAGI. V was pared by 8 bases and J by 4 bases, with 18 bases between. CDR3 region: CASQAQRASYNEQFF. The CDR3 nucleotides read TGTGCCAGCCAAGCCCAGCGGGCCTCGTACAATGAGCAGTTCTTC.

The J gene is TRBJ1-1, the V gene TRBV6-5; 8 bases are a match to TRBD1. Germline V lookup: CDR1 MNHEY, CDR2 SVGAGI. V lost 5 bases to trimming and J lost 5 bases; unmatched junction nucleotides: 7. The CDR3 runs 14 residues. Here the CDR3 DNA reads TGTGCCAGCAGTCGTCTTCAGGGGGCTACTGAAGCTTTCTTT. Its translation: CASSRLQGATEAFF.

V and J are TRBV7-2 and TRBJ2-7; 8 bases agree with TRBD2. Germline CDR1 SGHTA, CDR2 FQGNSA. The CDR3 loop spans 14 amino acids. Trimming cost V 5 bases and J 7 bases; bases outside gene matches: 10. The CDR3 loop is CASSAQRESGEQYF. CDR3 sequence (DNA): TGTGCCAGCAGCGCCCAGCGGGAGTCGGGGGAGCAGTACTTC.